This T cell receptor (beta chain) appears in the sequencing data of a study of blood T cell repertoires in COVID-19. Looking at the study overall: There were acute and convalescent COVID-19 samples, and they came from the United States, Italy and Spain. T cells, B-cell-depleted T cells, or PBMCs provided the cDNA or gDNA that served as material.

Method: immunoSEQ multiplex PCR; TCRdb's copy keeps in-frame clones and lacks some. Of some 96,000 clones listed, approximately 80% are singletons. This CDR3 is 15 amino acids long. CDR1 and CDR2 (germline): MGHRA, YSYEKL. The ends lost 4 bases at V and 5 bases at J; junction bases unmatched: 8. This receptor was identified in a man in his 70s with active or convalescent COVID-19. Specimen: peripheral blood. The rearrangement uses TRBV4-1 and TRBJ2-7; TRBD1 agrees at 10 bases. CDR3 in DNA: TGCGCCAGCAGCCCCCCCGGGACAGGGGCGGACGAGCAGTACTTC. Amino acids: CASSPPGTGADEQYF.